This record covers a single T cell receptor beta chain. Its antigen specificity is not known. It has no much larger one-base neighbor in the sample; base qualities were not kept. This entry comes from a study of blood T cell repertoires in COVID-19 (dated by TCRdb to 2018 to 2021). Background on the whole study: Collaborator samples came from the United States, Italy and Spain and covered acute and convalescent phases of COVID-19. A freely available public database, intended as a resource for researchers studying the immune response to SARS-CoV-2, is where the repertoires were released. The material from the prospective study consisted of cDNA or gDNA derived from T cells, B-cell-depleted T cells, or PBMCs. Subjects who had been exposed to COVID-19, were actively infected with it, or had recovered from it provided the deeply sampled blood TCRbeta repertoires that made up the dataset. The samples were drawn from the first 160 participants of the ongoing ImmuneRACE study and from about 1,200 subjects provided by 6 global collaborators. Sample metadata almost always included a de-identified subject ID, COVID-19 status, age in years and sex. Where available, HLA class I and class II types were obtained from metadata supplied by the sample provider rather than from assay-based typing.

The immunoSEQ Assay, a bias-controlled multiplex PCR, was used to amplify TCRbeta CDR3 regions from genomic DNA. The original pipeline was this. The number of nucleated cells in each sample was estimated by amplification of reference gene primers within the assay. To quantify the absolute abundance of each unique TCRbeta CDR3 rearrangement, sequence reads were collapsed and filtered. Productive Simpson clonality was computed per sample as the square root of Simpson's diversity index over productive rearrangements. As stored in TCRdb, this immuneACCESS dataset retains in-frame rearrangements with V and J assigned. A fraction of the clones does not appear; measured against another copy, unresolved V genes explain less than half of the discrepancy, and the remainder lacks a known reason. V and J calls and clone size are as listed in that table; D and trimming were resolved from the DNA. The sample has approximately 270,000 clones on record, around 90% of them singletons. In total, the top ten clones hold 3% of the sample.

Here is what the overall study found, with its caveats: How much clinical and demographic metadata was included differed by source and by participant, and the metadata was provided uncurated.

Spanning cysteine to phenylalanine, the CDR3 consists of 17 amino acids. The retained sequence is limited to the CDR3, 51 bases, with the frame set at the first base. From the germline V gene, CDR1 is SGHDN and CDR2 is FVKESK. V is cut by 0 bases and J by 0 bases, and the space between the germline ends is 12 bases. Whole blood was collected in K2EDTA tubes by collaborating institutions according to the institutions' own protocols. For TCRbeta analysis, collaborator samples were shipped as frozen whole blood, as isolated PBMCs, or as DNA extracted from either sample type. The chain is assembled from TRBV14 and TRBJ2-4; the best D guess is TRBD2, with 6 bases matching. The sequence was obtained from a man aged 18 to 30 with active or convalescent COVID-19. Sequences were obtained from peripheral blood. CDR3 reads: CASSQEFQGLAKNIQYF. The DNA sequence is given as TGTGCCAGCAGCCAAGAATTCCAGGGACTAGCCAAAAACATTCAGTACTTC.